One sample yielded the 11 T cell receptor beta chains listed below, sequenced in a study of cytotoxic CD8 clonotypes in ibrutinib-treated CLL. Measured with immunoSEQ multiplex PCR; TCRdb has only the in-frame clones, and not every one. Of 90,000 to 150,000 clones in the sample, under 70% were seen once. The specimen comprised PBMCs, sampled after 24 months of ibrutinib treatment. The source of these receptors is a human donor with chronic lymphocytic leukemia.

The DNA for the CDR3 is TGTGCCAGCAGCTTGGTGACCGGACAGAACCAAGAGACCCAGTACTTC. This encodes CASSLVTGQNQETQYF. The chain couples TRBV5-6 to TRBJ2-5; maybe TRBD1 (6 bases). The CDR3 has 16 residues. V was shortened by 0 bases and J by 0 bases, with 12 bases between the two germline ends. Germline CDR1 and CDR2: SGHDT and YYEEEE.

This chain uses TRBV4-2 with TRBJ2-1; 16 positions match TRBD2. V gave up 4 bases and J gave up 3 bases; unmatched junction bases: 6. The length of the CDR3 is 18 residues. Germline V lookup: CDR1 LGHNA, CDR2 YNFKEQ. The DNA of the CDR3 is TGTGCCAGCAGCCCCTCGGGACTAGCGGGGGGGGACTACAATGAGCAGTTCTTC. Translated: CASSPSGLAGGDYNEQFF.

The V and J genes are TRBV7-2 and TRBJ2-7, with 7 bases fitting TRBD1. The CDR3 consists of 15 residues. The V segment lost 3 bases and the J segment 3 bases; nucleotides outside the gene matches: 8. The germline V gene has CDR1 SGHTA and CDR2 FQGNSA. The chain's CDR3 is CASSFNRGENYEQYF. As DNA, the CDR3 is TGTGCCAGCAGCTTCAACAGGGGTGAAAACTACGAGCAGTACTTC. The complete variable domain, with remaining parts taken from reference TRBV7-2 and TRBJ2-7, reads GAGVSQSPSNKVTEKGKDVELRCDPISGHTALYWYRQSLGQGLEFLIYFQGNSAPDKSGLPSDRFSAERTGGSVSTLTIQRTQQEDSAVYLCASSFNRGENYEQYFGPGTRLTVT.

This sequence joins TRBV10-1 and TRBJ2-7, with D perhaps TRBD1 (6 bases). This CDR3 comprises 13 residues. Trimming removed 5 bases from V and 3 bases from J, with 11 bases in between. From germline, CDR1 is WNHNN and CDR2 SYGVQD (reference sequence). The CDR3 here is CASSPRQDYEQYF. In DNA, the CDR3 is TGCGCCAGCAGTCCGAGACAGGACTACGAGCAGTACTTC.

In this sample, this clone turned up a few times. CDR3 loop: CASSLRDRVRSNQPQHF. For the CDR3, the DNA is TGCGCCAGCAGCTTGCGAGACAGGGTTCGGAGCAATCAGCCCCAGCATTTT. The V gene is TRBV5-1, the J gene TRBJ1-5; 7 nucleotides match TRBD1. This CDR3 region has 17 residues. J lost 1 base, V lost 1 base, and 8 bases had no gene match. From germline, CDR1 is SGHRS and CDR2 YFSETQ. Using reference TRBV5-1 and TRBJ1-5 for the parts outside the CDR3, the full variable domain is KAGVTQTPRYLIKTRGQQVTLSCSPISGHRSVSWYQQTPGQGLQFLFEYFSETQRNKGNFPGRFSGRQFSNSRSEMNVSTLELGDSALYLCASSLRDRVRSNQPQHFGDGTRLSIL.

The chain couples TRBV19 to TRBJ1-4; no reliable D call. Between the trimmed V and J ends, which lost 11 bases and 8 bases, there was a span of 12 bases. CDR3 length equals 11 residues. The V gene's germline CDR1 is LNHDA and CDR2 SQIVND (reference sequence). CDR3 residues: CAPAVWEKLFF. The CDR3 DNA reads TGTGCCCCAGCGGTCTGGGAAAAACTGTTTTTT.

A single count supports this clone. The chain has TRBV7-8 and TRBJ1-1; D gene unclear. V lost 6 bases to trimming and J lost 1 base, with 9 bases between them. This CDR3 is built from 13 residues. Germline assignment: CDR1 SGHVS and CDR2 FQNEAQ. CDR3 DNA sequence: TGTGCCAGCAGTGTTATCCCGAACACTGAAGCTTTCTTT. It yields the protein CASSVIPNTEAFF.

The chain has TRBV7-9 and TRBJ2-5, with D perhaps TRBD2 (5 bases). CDR1 is SEHNR and CDR2 is FQNEAQ in the germline V gene (reference sequence). V lost 4 bases to trimming and J lost 5 bases, with 8 bases between them. This CDR3 has 12 amino acids. CDR3 amino acids: CASSSAVETQYF. CDR3 in DNA: TGTGCCAGCAGCTCAGCGGTGGAGACCCAGTACTTC.

The chain joins TRBV19 to TRBJ1-1, with D uncertain. Looked up from germline, CDR1 is LNHDA and CDR2 is SQIVND (reference sequence). V was clipped by 3 bases and J by 0 bases, with 11 bases between them. This CDR3 region has 15 residues. In DNA form, the CDR3 reads TGTGCCAGTAGTATTAGTCGGCTCCTGAACACTGAAGCTTTCTTT. Protein sequence: CASSISRLLNTEAFF.

This clone was seen a single time. One end of the junction does not line up with germline, which may come from a read error. The chain joins TRBV6-4 to TRBJ1-2, with 10 bases fitting TRBD1. Germline CDR1 and CDR2: MRHNA and SNTAGT. This CDR3 is 12 amino acids long. The CDR3 is CASSVPGQGMGF. DNA for the CDR3: TGTGCCAGCAGTGTCCCGGGACAGGGGATGGGCTTC.

The chain is built from TRBV15 and TRBJ2-3; 9 positions match TRBD2. V gave up 6 bases and J gave up 0 bases; unmatched junction bases: 4. There are 15 residues in the CDR3. Germline V gene data show CDR1 as LNHNV and CDR2 as YYDKDF (reference sequence). DNA for the CDR3: TGTGCCACCAGGCCGGGACTAGCAAGCACAGATACGCAGTATTTT. Its protein product is CATRPGLASTDTQYF.